The 28 T cell receptor beta chains reported below all come from one sample, sequenced in a study of T cell responses to AZD1222 COVID-19 vaccine (dated by TCRdb to about 2021). According to the study, the label for this sample's time point signals: baseline before first vaccination. The receptor library was made with the immunoSEQ multiplex PCR assay. Imported from immuneACCESS, the table was reduced by TCRdb to in-frame sequences with V and J called. These copies leave out some clones; in studies compared against another copy, an unresolved V gene accounts for under half, and the cause of the remainder is not known. The sample table lists roughly 170,000 clones, 88% of them with a count of one. The top ten clonotypes cover 0.49% of the sample. Source: peripheral blood, taken on day 0 of AZD1222 vaccination. Source of these receptors: an adult in good health.

The chain carries TRBV27 and TRBJ2-7; unclear D gene. The CDR3 contains 11 residues. V lost 6 bases to trimming and J lost 5 bases, with 8 bases between them. Per germline, CDR1 MNHEY and CDR2 SMNVEV (reference sequence). The CDR3 sequence: CASSRLNEQYF. CDR3 DNA: TGTGCCAGCAGCCGGCTTAACGAGCAGTACTTC.

This clone was counted a few times. The chain has TRBV7-9 and TRBJ2-4; D not certain. Deletions cut 3 bases from V and 7 bases from J, with 16 bases between. The V gene's germline CDR1 is SEHNR and CDR2 FQNEAQ (reference sequence). The CDR3 runs to 15 residues. CDR3 sequence: CASSFKDGRRNIQYF. In DNA, the CDR3 is TGTGCCAGCAGCTTCAAAGACGGTCGCAGGAACATTCAGTACTTC.

In its sample, this clone was seen once. The CDR3 DNA is TGCAGTGCTAGTAGGCAGGCGAACACTGAAGCTTTCTTT. Encoded protein: CSASRQANTEAFF. The V call is TRBV20-1, the J call TRBJ1-1; D remains unclear. V was pared by 3 bases and J by 1 base, with 9 bases between. The CDR3 covers 13 residues. Germline values: CDR1 DFQATT, CDR2 SNEGSKA (reference sequence).

This clone showed up just once. The chain uses TRBV6-5 and TRBJ1-1, with a weak D call TRBD1 (5 bases). The CDR3 is 14 amino acids. The V gene's germline CDR1 is MNHEY and CDR2 SVGAGI. V was shortened by 6 bases and J by 10 bases, with 21 bases between the two germline ends. The CDR3 here is CASSHNGDGKPAFF. The DNA of the CDR3 is TGTGCCAGCAGCCACAATGGGGACGGGAAACCAGCTTTCTTT.

CDR3 bases: TGTGCCAGCAGCCTAAGGGACCAAGAGACCCAGTACTTC. Protein: CASSLRDQETQYF. The chain employs TRBV4-2 and TRBJ2-5; D call uncertain. There are 13 residues in the CDR3. Germline V lookup: CDR1 LGHNA, CDR2 YNFKEQ. The V end lost 4 bases, the J end lost 0 bases, and 6 bases lay between the germline ends.

The rearrangement joins TRBV9 to TRBJ2-1; D might be TRBD1 or TRBD2, each matching 6 bases. The CDR3 covers 15 residues. V was pared by 0 bases and J by 9 bases, with 16 bases between. CDR1 is SGDLS and CDR2 is YYNGEE in the germline V gene. The CDR3 DNA follows: TGTGCCAGCAGCGTAGAGGGGGGCCTTGGACGTGAGCAGTTCTTC. It specifies CASSVEGGLGREQFF.

The V call is TRBV5-6, the J call TRBJ2-3; TRBD1 might be the D (6 bases). V lost 6 bases to trimming and J lost 1 base, with 15 bases between them. CDR3 length: 15 amino acids. The germline gives CDR1 SGHDT, CDR2 YYEEEE. Here the CDR3 DNA reads TGTGCCAGCATTCTGACAGGCTCTGGCACAGATACGCAGTATTTT. It translates to CASILTGSGTDTQYF. The full variable domain, completed using reference TRBV5-6 and TRBJ2-3, is DAGVTQSPTHLIKTRGQQVTLRCSPKSGHDTVSWYQQALGQGPQFIFQYYEEEERQRGNFPDRFSGHQFPNYSSELNVNALLLGDSALYLCASILTGSGTDTQYFGPGTRLTVL.

The chain recombines TRBV25-1 with TRBJ1-4; 7 nucleotides match TRBD1. The CDR3 loop spans 15 amino acids. Per germline, CDR1 MGHDK and CDR2 SYGVNS. After removal of 2 bases from V and 8 bases from J, the junction contained 8 bases not matched to a gene. CDR3 sequence reads: CASSEPHRGREKLFF. CDR3 sequence (DNA): TGTGCCAGCAGTGAACCCCACAGGGGTCGAGAAAAACTGTTTTTT.

V and J are TRBV7-9 and TRBJ2-1; D perhaps matches TRBD2 (6 bases). The CDR3 covers 14 residues. Germline-derived CDR1 and CDR2 are SEHNR and FQNEAQ (reference sequence). Trimming left V 3 bases short and J 7 bases short, with 13 bases between. Here the CDR3 DNA reads TGTGCCAGCAGCTTCGGGGGTAGTGGAAATGAGCAGTTCTTC. Protein product: CASSFGGSGNEQFF.

The V call is TRBV23-1, the J call TRBJ1-5, with unresolved D. TRBV23-1 has ORF status, its function being uncertain. This CDR3 spans 13 amino acids. Trimming removed 6 bases at V and 7 bases at J, with 13 bases between. CDR3 protein: CASRLRIGQPQHF. For the CDR3, the DNA is TGCGCCAGCAGACTCCGGATAGGGCAGCCCCAGCATTTT.

The chain combines TRBV9 with TRBJ2-7; 8 bases are shared with TRBD2. The CDR3 has 14 amino acids. Germline V CDR1 and CDR2: SGDLS, YYNGEE. J gave up 7 bases and V 3 bases, and 9 bases lay outside the gene matches. The CDR3 nucleotides are TGTGCCAGCAGCGGGATAGCGGGACGGGGGGAGCAGTACTTC. Amino acid sequence: CASSGIAGRGEQYF.

The chain carries TRBV11-3 and TRBJ2-1; tentative D call: TRBD2 (5 bases). The germline V and J ends were trimmed by 4 bases and 1 base, with 14 bases remaining between them. Germline CDR1 and CDR2: SGHNT and YENEEA. The CDR3 sequence is 16 residues long. Here the CDR3 DNA reads TGTGCCAGCAGCTCTGGGGTCGGGATTTCCTACAATGAGCAGTTCTTC. Translating it yields CASSSGVGISYNEQFF.

This clone was picked up one time. This sequence joins TRBV5-1 and TRBJ2-1, with TRBD2 matching over 13 bases. The CDR3 spans 15 residues. Germline CDR1 SGHRS, CDR2 YFSETQ. The V segment lost 6 bases and the J segment 4 bases; nucleotides outside the gene matches: 4. DNA for the CDR3: TGCGCCAGCACACTAGCGGGAGGGACATACAATGAGCAGTTCTTC. Its protein is CASTLAGGTYNEQFF.

In DNA, the CDR3 is TGTGCCATCCTGGACAGCCTAAGATCCTACGAGCAGTACTTC. Translating it yields CAILDSLRSYEQYF. The gene calls are TRBV10-3 and TRBJ2-7, with D possibly being TRBD1 (6 bases). The germline V and J ends were trimmed by 8 bases and 1 base, with 15 bases remaining between them. Germline V CDR1 and CDR2: ENHRY, SYGVKD. CDR3 length: 14 residues.

The chain uses TRBV27 and TRBJ1-6, with TRBD1 matching 7 bases. The J segment lost 9 bases and the V segment lost 5 bases, leaving 7 bases of the junction unmatched. Germline CDR1 reads MNHEY; CDR2 reads SMNVEV (reference sequence). The CDR3 contains 14 residues. The chain's CDR3 is CASSPRQGTSPLHF. The CDR3 bases are TGTGCCAGCAGTCCCCGACAGGGTACTTCACCCCTCCACTTT.

This rearrangement joins TRBV4-2 to TRBJ2-3, with D tentatively TRBD2 (6 bases). V was shortened by 0 bases and J by 2 bases, with 12 bases between the two germline ends. This CDR3 is built from 16 residues. Germline-derived CDR1 and CDR2 are LGHNA and YNFKEQ. In DNA, the CDR3 is TGTGCCAGCAGCCAAGATTGGAGGGGATACACAGATACGCAGTATTTT. It specifies CASSQDWRGYTDTQYF.

The chain uses TRBV27 and TRBJ1-1, with 7 bases that match TRBD1. Germline values: CDR1 MNHEY, CDR2 SMNVEV (reference sequence). J was trimmed by 3 bases and V by 0 bases; bases with no gene match: 4. This CDR3 is 15 amino acids long. The chain's CDR3 is CASSLSDTGDTEAFF. The CDR3 region has the DNA TGTGCCAGCAGTTTATCGGATACAGGGGACACTGAAGCTTTCTTT.

The count of this clone is one. The V gene is TRBV5-4, the J gene TRBJ1-1, with D maybe TRBD1 (5 bases). The germline V gene has CDR1 SGHNT and CDR2 YYREEE (reference sequence). This CDR3 contains 16 residues. V lost 5 bases and J 1 base, leaving 18 bases between the germline ends. CDR3 sequence: CASSGGGRPGNTEAFF. The CDR3 region has the DNA TGTGCCAGCAGTGGGGGGGGTCGGCCCGGGAACACTGAAGCTTTCTTT. Using reference TRBV5-4 and TRBJ1-1 for the parts outside the CDR3, the full variable domain is ETGVTQSPTHLIKTRGQQVTLRCSSQSGHNTVSWYQQALGQGPQFIFQYYREEENGRGNFPPRFSGLQFPNYSSELNVNALELDDSALYLCASSGGGRPGNTEAFFGQGTRLTVV.

This chain connects TRBV10-1 to TRBJ2-3; the match to TRBD1 covers 9 bases. The junction had 7 bases not matched to a gene; V was cut back by 2 bases and J by 7 bases. This CDR3 spans 15 amino acids. CDR1 WNHNN and CDR2 SYGVQD come from the germline V gene (reference sequence). The CDR3 sequence: CASSEDRGYEYTQYF. The CDR3 nucleotides are TGCGCCAGCAGTGAGGACAGGGGGTATGAATATACGCAGTATTTT.

The rearrangement uses TRBV5-6 and TRBJ1-4; unclear D gene. This CDR3 comprises 18 residues. The germline V gene encodes CDR1 SGHDT and CDR2 YYEEEE. The V gene lost 2 bases and the J gene lost 2 bases, with 19 bases spanning the gap. In DNA form, the CDR3 reads TGTGCCAGCAGCTTCCTCCCGGCAGGAATTGACACTAATGAAAAACTGTTTTTT. Translating gives CASSFLPAGIDTNEKLFF.

The CDR3 DNA sequence: TGTGCCAGCAGCGTAGGCGCAGCCATAAAGGCTGAAAAACTGTTTTTT. Encoded protein: CASSVGAAIKAEKLFF. The chain couples TRBV9 to TRBJ1-4; D is undetermined. The CDR3 runs 16 residues. Germline CDR1 and CDR2: SGDLS and YYNGEE. V lost 0 bases and J lost 7, with 16 bases in between.

The V gene is TRBV29-1, the J gene TRBJ1-5, with unresolved D. The V gene's germline CDR1 is SQVTM and CDR2 ANQGSEA. The CDR3 consists of 14 residues. V gave up 3 bases and J gave up 4 bases, with 13 bases separating them. The CDR3 DNA follows: TGCAGCGTTGAGGTTGGGCCAGATAATCAGCCCCAGCATTTT. Translating it yields CSVEVGPDNQPQHF.

CDR3 sequence reads: CASSVLQTWPGVVVGELFF. In DNA, the CDR3 is TGTGCCAGTAGTGTCCTTCAAACCTGGCCGGGGGTTGTAGTCGGGGAGCTGTTTTTT. The rearrangement links TRBV19 to TRBJ2-2, with D perhaps TRBD2 (6 bases). The CDR3 has 19 amino acids. The V gene lost 5 bases and the J gene lost 7 bases, with 29 bases spanning the gap. CDR1 and CDR2 (germline): LNHDA, SQIVND (reference sequence). Together with reference TRBV19 and TRBJ2-2, the CDR3 gives the full variable domain: DGGITQSPKYLFRKEGQNVTLSCEQNLNHDAMYWYRQDPGQGLRLIYYSQIVNDFQKGDIAEGYSVSREKKESFPLTVTSAQKNPTAFYLCASSVLQTWPGVVVGELFFGEGSRLTVL.

The chain is built from TRBV12-3 or TRBV12-4 and TRBJ2-2; unclear D gene. V was clipped by 5 bases and J by 5 bases, with 9 bases between them. The CDR3 covers 13 residues. The CDR3 DNA is TGTGCCAGCAGTACGGACGTAACCGGGGAGCTGTTTTTT. This codes for CASSTDVTGELFF.

This clone came up a few times. This sequence joins TRBV10-3 and TRBJ2-1; D may match TRBD1 or TRBD2 (6 bases each). From germline, CDR1 is ENHRY and CDR2 SYGVKD. V lost 4 bases and J lost 2, with 15 bases in between. The CDR3 spans 16 residues. This CDR3 is CAISGLWGATYNEQFF. The CDR3 nucleotides read TGTGCCATCAGTGGTTTATGGGGGGCGACCTACAATGAGCAGTTCTTC.

This chain links TRBV5-6 with TRBJ2-4; 9 bases fit TRBD1. Per the germline V gene, CDR1 is SGHDT and CDR2 is YYEEEE. The CDR3 loop spans 13 amino acids. The ends lost 7 bases at V and 6 bases at J; junction bases unmatched: 5. The CDR3 region is CASGTGWANIQYF. The CDR3 DNA follows: TGTGCCAGCGGGACAGGGTGGGCAAACATTCAGTACTTC.

The chain has TRBV18 and TRBJ1-3; D unclear. The V gene lost 3 bases and the J gene lost 7 bases, with 10 bases spanning the gap. This CDR3 has 13 residues. CDR1 KGHSH and CDR2 LQKENI come from the germline V gene. The CDR3 coding sequence is TGTGCCAGCTCACCGCCCGTCGTGAACACCATATATTTT. Translation: CASSPPVVNTIYF.

The gene calls are TRBV6-5 and TRBJ1-2; perhaps TRBD1 as D (6 bases). The germline V gene has CDR1 MNHEY and CDR2 SVGAGI. V lost 2 bases, J lost 8 bases, and 18 bases lay in between. This CDR3 is built from 15 residues. CDR3 sequence (DNA): TGTGCCAGCAGTTACCGGGCAGGGGACTCTGGGGGCTACACCTTC. Protein: CASSYRAGDSGGYTF.